This record concerns one TCR beta chain sequence. This entry is derived from a study of molecular identifiers for immune sequencing clone quantification. TCRdb independently ran MiXCR on the PCR reads; one entry per CDR3 protein. The sample consists of 460,000 or so distinct CDR3 sequences, 25% of them appearing once. Germline-derived CDR1 and CDR2 are SEHNR and FQNEAQ (reference sequence). V gave up 4 bases and J gave up 1 base; unmatched junction bases: 12. The CDR3 extends over 17 amino acids. The sequence derives from a human donor in good health. Some libraries in this study had Jurkat cell RNA spiked in. This chain links TRBV7-9 with TRBJ2-5; 7 bases are shared with TRBD1. The sample consisted of naive CD8+ T cells from blood, with Jurkat cell RNA spiked in. Subset reported: FACS-sorted CD8+CD4-CCR7+CD45RA+ naive T cells. The CDR3 DNA reads as TGTGCCAGCAGCTCAGGGGGTGTATTGGACAGCCAAGAGACCCAGTACTTC. It specifies CASSSGGVLDSQETQYF.